The clone carrying this T cell receptor (beta chain) was recorded many times. Germline V lookup: CDR1 MNHNS, CDR2 SASEGT. The CDR3 contains 13 residues. The V end lost 5 bases, the J end lost 10 bases, and 12 bases lay between the germline ends. The sample comes from a study of T cells in Graves' hyperthyroidism and ophthalmopathy. It was RNA transcripts that yielded the amplified TCR beta CDR3 regions. The HTBI primer set served for first-round RT-PCR of the TCR CDR3. TCRdb recomputed calls from the multiplex PCR reads with MiXCR, one row per CDR3 protein. The sample records 250,000 to 350,000 distinct CDR3 sequences, approximately 23% being singletons.

J is TRBJ1-6 and V is TRBV6-1; tentative D call: TRBD1 (6 bases). This TCR derives from a man younger than 45 with Graves' ophthalmopathy. Sequencing was carried out using blood. CDR3 amino acids: CASSQQGRSPLHF. CDR3 bases: TGTGCCAGCAGTCAACAGGGCAGGTCACCCCTCCACTTT.